Following are 18 T cell receptor beta chains from one sample sequenced in a study of CD8 T cell repertoires and HIV-1 epitope variants. Assay: immunoSEQ multiplex PCR; the TCRdb copy retains only in-frame clones and omits some. The sample lists 90,000 or so clones; more than 65% were seen once. The sequenced sample was uncultured baseline CD8+ T cells from peripheral blood mononuclear cells (PBMCs). These receptors all stem from a male donor with HIV.

The chain uses TRBV28 and TRBJ2-2; D perhaps matches TRBD1 (6 bases). V lost 6 bases to trimming and J lost 2 bases, with 19 bases between them. Germline V gene lookup returns CDR1 MDHEN and CDR2 SYDVKM. The CDR3 contains 17 residues. The DNA for the CDR3 is TGTGCCAGCAGAATGGGCCGCCACAGGGCTAACACCGGGGAGCTGTTTTTT. Its translation is CASRMGRHRANTGELFF.

This clone was picked up a small number of times. The chain couples TRBV4-2 to TRBJ1-2; TRBD1 aligns across 9 bases. The trim removed 0 bases at V and 0 bases at J, leaving 8 bases unmatched. This CDR3 has 18 amino acids. Germline V lookup: CDR1 LGHNA, CDR2 YNFKEQ. For the CDR3, the DNA is TGTGCCAGCAGCCAAGAGGGCGGGACAGGGATTTCTAACTATGGCTACACCTTC. It encodes CASSQEGGTGISNYGYTF.

A few counts support this clone. The chain recombines TRBV6-5 with TRBJ1-5, with D uncertain. V lost 8 bases, J lost 0 bases, and 11 bases lay in between. From germline, CDR1 is MNHEY and CDR2 SVGAGI. The CDR3 totals 14 residues. As DNA, the CDR3 is TGTGCCAGCGGAGAAGGCCTTAGCAATCAGCCCCAGCATTTT. This gives the protein CASGEGLSNQPQHF.

This clone appeared a single time. V and J are TRBV9 and TRBJ2-5; D may be TRBD1 (6 bases). V lost 3 bases, J lost 5 bases, and 17 bases lay in between. The germline V gene encodes CDR1 SGDLS and CDR2 YYNGEE. This CDR3 comprises 15 residues. In DNA form, the CDR3 reads TGTGCCAGCAGCGCAAGAGGGGGAGACAGGGAGACCCAGTACTTC. This encodes CASSARGGDRETQYF.

This clone was counted a few times. Written as DNA, the CDR3 is TGCGCCAGCAGCTTCCAGGGGCACAATGAGCAGTTCTTC. The encoded protein is CASSFQGHNEQFF. The rearrangement joins TRBV5-1 to TRBJ2-1; a weak D match, TRBD1 (6 bases). CDR3 length: 13 residues. In germline, CDR1 is SGHRS, CDR2 YFSETQ. Deletions cut 2 bases from V and 5 bases from J, with 8 bases between. The variable domain in full, with the rest retrieved from reference TRBV5-1 and TRBJ2-1, is KAGVTQTPRYLIKTRGQQVTLSCSPISGHRSVSWYQQTPGQGLQFLFEYFSETQRNKGNFPGRFSGRQFSNSRSEMNVSTLELGDSALYLCASSFQGHNEQFFGPGTRLTVL.

CDR3 region: CASSLGVAETSETQYF. Written as DNA, the CDR3 is TGTGCCAGCAGCCTCGGGGTAGCGGAGACCTCAGAGACCCAGTACTTC. This chain uses TRBV7-9 with TRBJ2-5, with a possible D match to TRBD2 (6 bases). This CDR3 has 16 residues. Germline CDR1 reads SEHNR; CDR2 reads FQNEAQ (reference sequence). V dropped 5 bases and J dropped 4 bases, with 20 bases sitting between them.

This clone came up once. V gene TRBV7-6 combines with J gene TRBJ2-1; a possible D gene is TRBD2 (6 bases). The CDR3 consists of 18 residues. Trimming removed 1 base at V and 0 bases at J, with 16 bases between. The germline V gene encodes CDR1 SGHVS and CDR2 FNYEAQ. CDR3 nucleotide sequence: TGTGCCAGCAGCTTAGGGGTAGCAGCGGGTCCCTCCTACAATGAGCAGTTCTTC. This encodes CASSLGVAAGPSYNEQFF.

The chain employs TRBV13 and TRBJ2-5; 7 bases match TRBD1. V was pared by 5 bases and J by 4 bases, with 7 bases of the junction left unmatched. The V gene's germline CDR1 is PRHDT and CDR2 FYEKMQ (reference sequence). The CDR3 contains 14 residues. The CDR3 region has the DNA TGTGCCAGCAGCCCTAAGGGGGCCAGAGAGACCCAGTACTTC. Its translation: CASSPKGARETQYF.

This clone was counted between two and nine times. V is TRBV7-2 and J is TRBJ1-3, with a possible D match to TRBD1 (6 bases). Between the trimmed V and J ends, which lost 5 bases and 1 base, there was a span of 15 bases. CDR1 SGHTA and CDR2 FQGNSA come from the germline V gene. This CDR3 contains 16 residues. For the CDR3, the DNA is TGTGCCAGCAGCATGGGGGCAGTAAGGTCTGGAAACACCATATATTTT. As protein: CASSMGAVRSGNTIYF. The entire variable domain, with the rest obtained from reference TRBV7-2 and TRBJ1-3, is as follows: GAGVSQSPSNKVTEKGKDVELRCDPISGHTALYWYRQSLGQGLEFLIYFQGNSAPDKSGLPSDRFSAERTGGSVSTLTIQRTQQEDSAVYLCASSMGAVRSGNTIYFGEGSWLTVV.

The table lists this clone with many counts. The chain carries TRBV27 and TRBJ1-3; no clear D. The V gene lost 0 bases and the J gene lost 0 bases, with 6 bases spanning the gap. The CDR3 is made up of 15 amino acids. In germline, CDR1 is MNHEY, CDR2 SMNVEV (reference sequence). The CDR3 reads CASSLSRNSGNTIYF. Written as DNA, the CDR3 is TGTGCCAGCAGTTTATCCAGGAACTCTGGAAACACCATATATTTT.

The chain employs TRBV28 and TRBJ2-3; 9 nucleotides align to TRBD2. CDR3 length: 20 amino acids. The germline CDR1 and CDR2 sequences are MDHEN and SYDVKM. V lost 5 bases and J lost 0; bases outside the gene matches: 18. This CDR3 is CASSDQGLAGIDRSTDTQYF. In DNA form, the CDR3 reads TGTGCCAGCAGTGATCAGGGGCTAGCGGGGATTGACCGTAGCACAGATACGCAGTATTTT.

The rearrangement joins TRBV5-1 to TRBJ2-7; no clear D. The CDR3 is made up of 11 amino acids. Germline V gene sequence: CDR1 SGHRS, CDR2 YFSETQ. Deletions cut 3 bases from V and 3 bases from J, with 4 bases between. CDR3 nucleotides: TGCGCCAGCAGCTCTTACTACGAGCAGTACTTC. It is translated as CASSSYYEQYF.

The CDR3 DNA reads as TGCGCCAGCAGCCTGCGAGCCTACAATGAGCAGTTCTTC. Protein product: CASSLRAYNEQFF. This chain links TRBV5-1 with TRBJ2-1; D uncertain. CDR3 length: 13 amino acids. The germline CDR1 and CDR2 sequences are SGHRS and YFSETQ. The germline V and J ends were trimmed by 4 bases and 2 bases, with 7 bases remaining between them.

This rearrangement joins TRBV19 to TRBJ2-2; D remains unclear. The CDR3 runs 14 residues. Trimming cost V 3 bases and J 1 base, with 6 bases left between them. The germline V gene has CDR1 LNHDA and CDR2 SQIVND (reference sequence). CDR3: CASSINGNTGELFF. CDR3 bases: TGTGCCAGTAGTATTAACGGGAACACCGGGGAGCTGTTTTTT.

This clone was recorded a few times. The sample contains more than one DNA sequence encoding this CDR3. The genes are TRBV27 and TRBJ2-7, with 9 bases matching TRBD1. This CDR3 is 18 amino acids long. With V trimmed by 5 bases and J by 2 bases, 16 bases remained unmatched. Germline CDR1 and CDR2: MNHEY and SMNVEV (reference sequence). Written as DNA, the CDR3 is TGTGCCAGCAGTACTTCTGCACGGACAGGGGCATTCGCCTACGAGCAGTACTTC. Its translation: CASSTSARTGAFAYEQYF.

V and J are TRBV30 and TRBJ2-1, with 11 bases lining up with TRBD2. The ends lost 3 bases at V and 6 bases at J; junction bases unmatched: 7. The CDR3 runs to 15 residues. The V gene's germline CDR1 is GTSNPN and CDR2 SVGIG (reference sequence). CDR3: CAWSALAGAVNEQFF. CDR3 coding DNA: TGTGCCTGGAGCGCACTAGCGGGGGCGGTCAATGAGCAGTTCTTC.

This rearrangement joins TRBV27 to TRBJ2-5; no clear D gene. V lost 6 bases and J lost 5, with 19 bases in between. The CDR3 runs 15 residues. Germline values: CDR1 MNHEY, CDR2 SMNVEV (reference sequence). The CDR3 sequence: CASSHTRTVGETQYF. CDR3 bases: TGTGCCAGCAGCCACACCCGGACGGTTGGCGAGACCCAGTACTTC.

The chain links TRBV28 to TRBJ2-3, with TRBD2 identical over 12 bases. The CDR3 totals 15 residues. Germline V gene data show CDR1 as MDHEN and CDR2 as SYDVKM. V dropped 4 bases and J dropped 5; count of bases not matched to a gene: 4. CDR3: CASSSSGGAVDTQYF. The CDR3 region has the DNA TGTGCCAGCAGTTCTAGCGGGGGGGCAGTAGATACGCAGTATTTT.